A selection of T cell receptor beta chains follows, all from one sample in a study of blood T cell repertoires in COVID-19. This table comes from immunoSEQ multiplex PCR, and its TCRdb copy is limited to in-frame clones, with some not included. The sample shows about 350,000 clones, over 75% of them seen only once. Sample: PBMCs or T cells enriched from blood (not recorded which). The receptors derive from a woman in her 30s who had recovered from COVID-19. Each CDR3 is given with its conserved first and last residue. A D gene is named only where the DNA matches it firmly. The listing skips clone size in some rows; elsewhere it reads once, few, many or a size class.

v_gene	j_gene	d_gene	abundance	CDR3nt	CDR3aa
TRBV29-1	TRBJ2-2	-	-	TGCAGCGTTGAACCCAGCGGTTCCGGGGAGCTGTTTTTT	CSVEPSGSGELFF
TRBV30	TRBJ1-5	-	many	TGTGCCTGGAGCGATTCGGGCAATCAGCCCCAGCATTTT	CAWSDSGNQPQHF
TRBV7-3	TRBJ1-1	-	-	TGTGCCAGCAGCCCCAACAGGGAGAGCACTGAAGCTTTCTTT	CASSPNRESTEAFF
TRBV15	TRBJ2-1	-	-	TGTGCCACCAGCAGAGGCTTAGCCAGCAATGAGCAGTTCTTC	CATSRGLASNEQFF
TRBV29-1	TRBJ1-1	-	once	TGCAGCGGATCGACAGGAGGTAACACTGAAGCTTTCTTT	CSGSTGGNTEAFF
TRBV9	TRBJ1-3	TRBD1	-	TGTGCCAGCAGCGTAGGGACAGGGGGCCCCTCTGGAAACACCATATATTTT	CASSVGTGGPSGNTIYF
TRBV19	TRBJ2-2	TRBD2	-	TGTGCCAGTAGTATAGGACTAGCGGGGGTTTCCACCGGGGAGCTGTTTTTT	CASSIGLAGVSTGELFF
TRBV5-6	TRBJ1-2	-	-	TGTGCCAGCAGCTTGGCCGGGGGTTTAAGCTACACCTTC	CASSLAGGLSYTF
TRBV27	TRBJ1-2	-	-	TGTGCCAGCAGTCGAGTCGATAACTATGGCTACACCTTC	CASSRVDNYGYTF
TRBV11-1	TRBJ1-1	TRBD1	few	TGTGCCAGCAGCTTGGATCAGACAGGGGGCAGAGCTTTCTTT	CASSLDQTGGRAFF
TRBV25-1	TRBJ2-2	-	-	TGTGCCAGCACAAAAGGGGGGGTGACCGGGGAGCTGTTTTTT	CASTKGGVTGELFF
TRBV29-1	TRBJ1-2	TRBD1	-	TGCAGCGTTGAAGATGAAACTACAGGGGGAGATCGGTTCTATGGCTACACCTTC	CSVEDETTGGDRFYGYTF
TRBV5-1	TRBJ2-7	TRBD1	-	TGCGCCAGCAGCTTGGATGGGACAGGGCCCTACGAGCAGTACTTC	CASSLDGTGPYEQYF
TRBV3-1/TRBV3-2	TRBJ2-7	-	-	TGTGCCAGCAGCATAAACCGGGGTCTCGAGCAGTACTTC	CASSINRGLEQYF
TRBV27	TRBJ2-7	TRBD2	-	TGTGCCAGCAGTTTAAGGAGCGGGGGGGCCTTAGAGCAGTACTTC	CASSLRSGGALEQYF
TRBV15	TRBJ2-7	-	-	TGTGCCACCAGCAGAGATAGCCGGGGTGTCCACGAGCAGTACTTC	CATSRDSRGVHEQYF
TRBV25-1	TRBJ1-4	-	-	TGTGCCAGCAGCCTCTCTCGAGGGGGAGTGAAAGAAAAACTGTTTTTT	CASSLSRGGVKEKLFF
TRBV4-3	TRBJ1-3	-	few	TGCGCCAGCAGCCAAGGGGCAGGGTCTGGAAACACCATATATTTT	CASSQGAGSGNTIYF
TRBV12-3/TRBV12-4	TRBJ2-1	-	-	TGTGCCAGCAGTTTCGGAGGGATGGGTGAGCAGTTCTTC	CASSFGGMGEQFF
TRBV6-5	TRBJ2-1	-	once	TGTGCCAGCAGTCCCTTTTTTGGGACTCAGTTCTTC	CASSPFFGTQFF
TRBV12-3/TRBV12-4	TRBJ1-1	TRBD1	-	TGTGCCAGCATCCTGGACAGGGAAGCTTTCTTT	CASILDREAFF
TRBV11-2	TRBJ1-1	-	-	TGTGCCAGCAGCCTGTGGGCGGCGGGCACTGAAGCTTTCTTT	CASSLWAAGTEAFF
TRBV7-2	TRBJ2-1	-	few	TGTGCCAGCAGCTTAGTGGCTGGGGGCGATGAGCAGTTCTTC	CASSLVAGGDEQFF
TRBV4-1	TRBJ1-2	TRBD1	-	TGCGCCAGCAGCCAAGTGGCCAGACGGAGGGGGCGCTTCTATGGCTACACCTTC	CASSQVARRRGRFYGYTF
TRBV5-1	TRBJ2-2	TRBD2	once	TGCGCCAGCAGCGCTAGCGGGGGGTTGACCGGGGAGCTGTTTTTT	CASSASGGLTGELFF
TRBV6-6	TRBJ1-1	-	-	TGTGCCAGCAGTCCAGTAAACAGGGCAGCGAACACTGAAGCTTTCTTT	CASSPVNRAANTEAFF
TRBV5-1	TRBJ1-2	-	-	TGCGCCAGCAGTCCCCTAAGGGGAAACTATGGCTACACCTTC	CASSPLRGNYGYTF
TRBV5-1	TRBJ1-2	-	-	TGCGCCAGCAGCTTGGGGACAGCCTCCCCCAACTATGGCTACACCTTC	CASSLGTASPNYGYTF
TRBV19	TRBJ2-1	-	-	TGTGCCAGTAGTATGGTGCTTCTCAGGGTGAATGAGCAGTTCTTC	CASSMVLLRVNEQFF
TRBV27	TRBJ1-2	-	-	TGTGCCAGCAGTTTAAAGGGGTCGCAGACGACTAACTATGGCTACACCTTC	CASSLKGSQTTNYGYTF
TRBV5-1	TRBJ1-2	-	-	TGCGCCAGCAGCTTGGGACAGGTGGACTATGGCTACACCTTC	CASSLGQVDYGYTF
TRBV7-9	TRBJ2-7	-	-	TGTGCCAGCGGCACGGGGGTAGGGGGCGTCGAGCAGTACTTC	CASGTGVGGVEQYF
TRBV6-5	TRBJ2-5	TRBD2	-	TGTGCCAGCAGTTACAATGGCGGGGGGAGGCAAGAGACCCAGTACTTC	CASSYNGGGRQETQYF
TRBV29-1	TRBJ2-3	-	-	TGCAGCGTTGCCGGACAATTCACAGATACGCAGTATTTT	CSVAGQFTDTQYF
TRBV3-1/TRBV3-2	TRBJ1-2	-	-	TGTGCCAGCAGCCCTAGTCCCGCCCGTGGCTACACCTTC	CASSPSPARGYTF
TRBV14	TRBJ1-6	-	-	TGTGCCAGCAGCCCCTCAACTCCGACAGACTTCTCCTATAATTCACCCCTCCACTTT	CASSPSTPTDFSYNSPLHF
TRBV19	TRBJ2-2	TRBD1	few	TGTGCCAGTAGCCGGACAGGGACGAGCGGGGAGCTGTTTTTT	CASSRTGTSGELFF
TRBV4-2	TRBJ2-2	TRBD2	-	TGTGCCAGCAGCTTGGGACTAGCGGAAAACACCGGGGAGCTGTTTTTT	CASSLGLAENTGELFF
TRBV2	TRBJ2-3	-	few	TGTGCCAGCAGTGATGACTCACGCACGCAGTATTTT	CASSDDSRTQYF
TRBV4-2	TRBJ2-1	TRBD2	-	TGTGCCAGCAGCCTTCGACTGGAGTTCAGCGGGGGGAAAAACAATGAGCAGTTCTTC	CASSLRLEFSGGKNNEQFF
TRBV6-2/TRBV6-3	TRBJ1-5	TRBD1	-	TGTGCCAGCAGCGGCAGGGGGCCTTCGGCCCAGCATTTT	CASSGRGPSAQHF
TRBV7-3	TRBJ2-1	-	-	TGTGCCAGCTCACAAGCGGTGGGGGCCTTTAATGAGCAGTTCTTC	CASSQAVGAFNEQFF
TRBV28	TRBJ1-2	-	-	TGTGCCAGCAGTTTAGCCGCAGAGGGCGGCTACACCTTC	CASSLAAEGGYTF
TRBV4-1	TRBJ2-3	-	-	TGCGCCAGCGGCTGGCAGGGGCGCGAAGATACGCAGTATTTT	CASGWQGREDTQYF
TRBV5-1	TRBJ2-3	TRBD2	-	TGCGCCAGCAGCGAGAGGGGACTACCGGTCACAGATACGCAGTATTTT	CASSERGLPVTDTQYF
TRBV4-2	TRBJ2-6	-	-	TGTGCCAGCAGCCAAGGAACAGGGAACTCTGGGGCCAACGTCCTGACTTTC	CASSQGTGNSGANVLTF
TRBV11-2	TRBJ2-7	-	-	TGTGCCAGCAGCCTCAACGCCCTAGCCCGCGAGCAGTACTTC	CASSLNALAREQYF
TRBV3-1/TRBV3-2	TRBJ1-6	-	-	TGTGCCAGCAGCCAACTCTCGGGGAAAGGTTCACCCCTCCACTTT	CASSQLSGKGSPLHF
TRBV5-5	TRBJ2-5	-	-	TGTGCCAGCAGCCAAAACGGGGGAGAGACCCAGTACTTC	CASSQNGGETQYF
TRBV28	TRBJ1-1	TRBD1	-	TGTGCCAGCAGTAAACAGCGGAACAGGGGGATGAACACTGAAGCTTTCTTT	CASSKQRNRGMNTEAFF
TRBV28	TRBJ1-2	-	-	TGTGCCAGCAGTCTCCTGGAGGGGGGCTACACCTTC	CASSLLEGGYTF
TRBV20-1	TRBJ2-7	-	-	TGCAGTGCTAGTGCGTACAGAGACACCTACGAGCAGTACTTC	CSASAYRDTYEQYF
TRBV12-5	TRBJ2-3	TRBD2	-	TGTGCTAGTGGTTTGGAGCGGGGGGGAGTAGATACGCAGTATTTT	CASGLERGGVDTQYF
TRBV24-1	TRBJ2-1	TRBD2	-	TGTGCCACCAGTGACCCTTCTAGCGGGGGGAACTCCTACAATGAGCAGTTCTTC	CATSDPSSGGNSYNEQFF
TRBV11-2	TRBJ1-6	-	-	TGTGCCAGCAGCTTAAGCGGGACACTTTATTCACCCCTCCACTTT	CASSLSGTLYSPLHF
TRBV30	TRBJ1-6	-	-	TGTGCCTGGAGTGGGGGCGGTTCCTCCTATAATTCACCCCTCCACTTT	CAWSGGGSSYNSPLHF
TRBV5-4	TRBJ1-1	TRBD1	-	TGTGCCAGCAGCCACTCCGGGACAGGAAACACTGAAGCTTTCTTT	CASSHSGTGNTEAFF
TRBV28	TRBJ1-3	-	-	TGTGCCAGCAGTCGACAGGCCCTGGATGGAAACACCATATATTTT	CASSRQALDGNTIYF
TRBV2	TRBJ2-1	TRBD1	-	TGTGCCAGCAGCGGACAGGGGGCGAATGAGCAGTTCTTC	CASSGQGANEQFF